This is a list of T cell receptor beta chains from one sample in a study of blood T cell repertoires in COVID-19. The repertoire was sequenced with immunoSEQ multiplex PCR; TCRdb's copy has only in-frame clones and lacks some. This sample has 140,000 or so clones, with 76% found just once. The sequencing sample was made of peripheral blood. The receptor source for this set is a man in his 60s with acute or convalescent COVID-19. Each CDR3 is given without its conserved first and last residue. The order of the fields is CDR3 protein, V gene, J gene.

ASSNPGQGEETQY	TRBV11-3	TRBJ2-5
ASSARTPFRYEQY	TRBV21-1	TRBJ2-7
SARTSGSRDEQF	TRBV29-1	TRBJ2-1
ASSLGGSGETQY	TRBV7-2	TRBJ2-5
ASKPQGSNQPQH	TRBV19	TRBJ1-5
ASSKTGSYEQY	TRBV19	TRBJ2-7
ASSSGLAGGKETQY	TRBV5-5	TRBJ2-5
ASSLVTGGLGEQY	TRBV11-2	TRBJ2-7
ASSMTGSGYNEQF	TRBV5-6	TRBJ2-1
SARHSYEQY	TRBV20-1	TRBJ2-7
ASSLRWGQGGYNEQF	TRBV11-2	TRBJ2-1
ASSVGTSGRVDTQY	TRBV5-1	TRBJ2-3
ASSYMTGELF	TRBV6-6	TRBJ2-2
ASSLPGGYTEAF	TRBV11-2	TRBJ1-1
ASSQTTSGELF	TRBV3-1/TRBV3-2	TRBJ2-2
SVEKGATTGRNEQF	TRBV29-1	TRBJ2-1
ASSLVLAGGGTGELF	TRBV7-2	TRBJ2-2
ASSEPLDRGSKAF	TRBV6-1	TRBJ1-1
ATSDLESGEQF	TRBV24-1	TRBJ2-1
ASSLLVAQGAHEQY	TRBV7-8	TRBJ2-7
ASSYSRSSYEQY	TRBV6-5	TRBJ2-7
ASSLEGTTSKDSRF	TRBV5-1	TRBJ2-1
ASSIGGLALEQF	TRBV19	TRBJ2-1
ASPELGH	TRBV7-9	TRBJ1-1
ASSGGSGEQY	TRBV5-4	TRBJ2-7
ASRLLAGGSYEQY	TRBV6-5	TRBJ2-7
ASTLRESGIQY	TRBV2	TRBJ2-4
ASSMGHISNQPQH	TRBV19	TRBJ1-5
ASSSVGSGTHEQF	TRBV5-4	TRBJ2-1
ASSQAPSGTYNEQF	TRBV4-1	TRBJ2-1